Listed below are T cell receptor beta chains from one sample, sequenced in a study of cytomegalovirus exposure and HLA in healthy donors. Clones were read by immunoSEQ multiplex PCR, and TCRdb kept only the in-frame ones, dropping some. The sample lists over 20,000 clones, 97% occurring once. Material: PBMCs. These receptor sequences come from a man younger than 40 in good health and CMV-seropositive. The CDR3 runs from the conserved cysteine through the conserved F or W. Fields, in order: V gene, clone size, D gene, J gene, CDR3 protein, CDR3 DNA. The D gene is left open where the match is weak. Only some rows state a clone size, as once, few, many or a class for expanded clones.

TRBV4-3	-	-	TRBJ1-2	CASSPGLGHGYTF	TGCGCCAGCAGCCCCGGACTGGGCCATGGCTACACCTTC
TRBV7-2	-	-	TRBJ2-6	CAGLAGSGANVLTF	TGTGCCGGACTGGCGGGATCTGGGGCCAACGTCCTGACTTTC
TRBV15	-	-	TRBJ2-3	CATREARDTQYF	TGTGCCACCAGGGAAGCGAGAGATACGCAGTATTTT
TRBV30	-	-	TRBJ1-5	CAWSYREGKPQHF	TGTGCCTGGAGTTACAGGGAGGGGAAGCCCCAGCATTTT
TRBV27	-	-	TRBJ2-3	CASSPPGSSGTTDTQYF	TGTGCCAGCAGCCCCCCCGGGAGCTCAGGGACCACAGATACGCAGTATTTT
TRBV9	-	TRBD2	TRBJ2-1	CASSVDPSGSVSEQFF	TGTGCCAGCAGCGTAGATCCTAGCGGGAGCGTAAGTGAGCAGTTCTTC
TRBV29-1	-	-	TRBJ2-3	CSVPISPDTQYF	TGCAGCGTTCCGATTAGCCCCGATACGCAGTATTTT
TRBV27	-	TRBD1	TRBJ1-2	CASSLNPGQVYHYGYTF	TGTGCCAGCAGTTTAAACCCGGGACAGGTATATCACTATGGCTACACCTTC
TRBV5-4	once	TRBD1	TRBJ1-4	CASSPTGQGNEKLFF	TGTGCCAGCAGCCCTACCGGACAGGGGAATGAAAAACTGTTTTTT
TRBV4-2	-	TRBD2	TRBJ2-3	CASSPKNGGLAGLTDTQYF	TGTGCCAGCAGCCCCAAAAATGGGGGACTAGCGGGTCTCACAGATACGCAGTATTTT
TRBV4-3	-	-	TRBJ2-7	CASSQVGFYEQYF	TGCGCCAGCAGCCAAGTCGGGTTTTACGAGCAGTACTTC
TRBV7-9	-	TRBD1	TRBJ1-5	CASSWGTGGNQPQHF	TGTGCCAGCAGCTGGGGGACAGGGGGCAATCAGCCCCAGCATTTT
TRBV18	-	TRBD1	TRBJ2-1	CASSQDRVVGEQFF	TGTGCCAGCTCACAGGACAGGGTGGTCGGGGAGCAGTTCTTC
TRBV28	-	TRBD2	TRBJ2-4	CASKVAGIAKNIQYF	TGTGCCAGCAAGGTAGCGGGGATAGCCAAAAACATTCAGTACTTC
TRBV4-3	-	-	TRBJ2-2	CASSPRAVMPGELFF	TGCGCCAGCAGTCCCAGGGCGGTCATGCCCGGGGAGCTGTTTTTT
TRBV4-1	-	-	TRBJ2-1	CASSQESLAIFNEQFF	TGCGCCAGCAGCCAAGAGAGTCTAGCGATCTTCAATGAGCAGTTCTTC
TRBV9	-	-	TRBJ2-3	CASSVGSSGNTDTQYF	TGTGCCAGCAGCGTAGGCAGTAGCGGAAACACAGATACGCAGTATTTT
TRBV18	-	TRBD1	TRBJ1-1	CASSPPGQGKTEAFF	TGTGCCAGCTCACCACCGGGACAGGGGAAAACTGAAGCTTTCTTT
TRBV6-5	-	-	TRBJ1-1	CATALRAGNTEAFF	TGTGCCACCGCCCTAAGGGCGGGAAACACTGAAGCTTTCTTT
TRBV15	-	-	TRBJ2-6	CATSQGIHSGANVLTF	TGTGCCACCAGCCAGGGTATCCACTCTGGGGCCAACGTCCTGACTTTC
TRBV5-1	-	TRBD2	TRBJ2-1	CASSFKLAGSNEQFF	TGCGCCAGCAGCTTCAAACTAGCGGGATCCAATGAGCAGTTCTTC
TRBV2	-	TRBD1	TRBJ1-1	CASPTRDSEAFF	TGTGCCAGCCCGACCCGGGACAGTGAAGCTTTCTTT
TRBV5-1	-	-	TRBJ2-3	CASSQGEVDTQYF	TGCGCCAGCAGCCAAGGGGAGGTTGATACGCAGTATTTT
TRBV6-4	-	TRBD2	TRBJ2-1	CASTMSGRVDNEQFF	TGTGCCAGCACTATGAGCGGGAGGGTCGACAATGAGCAGTTCTTC
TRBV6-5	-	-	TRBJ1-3	CARAGVGNTIYF	TGTGCCAGAGCAGGGGTTGGAAACACCATATATTTT
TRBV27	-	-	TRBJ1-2	CASSDLQGTNYGYTF	TGTGCCAGCAGTGACCTACAGGGCACCAACTATGGCTACACCTTC
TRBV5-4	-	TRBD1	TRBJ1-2	CASSFLVSGGPSNYGYTF	TGTGCCAGCAGCTTCTTGGTGTCAGGGGGGCCCAGTAACTATGGCTACACCTTC